These T cell receptor beta chains were read from a single sample in a study of blood T cells in healthy people across ages. TCRdb recomputed calls from the 5' RACE reads with MiXCR, one row per CDR3 protein. The data show over 950,000 distinct CDR3 sequences, just over 50% seen once. Sequenced: blood. The receptors shown here come from a woman in her sixties in good health. CDR3s include the opening cysteine and the closing phenylalanine or tryptophan. The D gene is left open where the match is weak. The listing skips clone size in some rows; elsewhere it reads once, few, many or a size class.

TGTGCCAGCAGTTTCCAGGGGCCCCTTGCCGAGCAGTACTTC	CASSFQGPLAEQYF	TRBJ2-7	-	few	TRBV27
TGTGCCAGCAGCCCCCGGACTAGCGGGAGAACAGATGAGCAGTTCTTC	CASSPRTSGRTDEQFF	TRBJ2-1	TRBD2	-	TRBV7-2
TGTGCCAGCTCCCTGTTAGAGGGTCTAGCGGGAGGAGGTATCTACGAGCAGTACTTC	CASSLLEGLAGGGIYEQYF	TRBJ2-7	TRBD2	few	TRBV28
TGTGCCAGTAGTATCCCTGGACAGGGAGCTTTGAACACTGAAGCTTTCTTT	CASSIPGQGALNTEAFF	TRBJ1-1	TRBD1	-	TRBV19
TGTGCCAGCAGCCTGGAACCCAAAAACATTCAGTACTTC	CASSLEPKNIQYF	TRBJ2-4	-	-	TRBV9
TGTGCCACCAGCAGAGGACAGGGCGGGAGTGAGCAGTACTTC	CATSRGQGGSEQYF	TRBJ2-7	-	-	TRBV15
TGTGCCAGCAGTTTATGGCAGGGACGCGATAGCAATCAGCCCCAGCATTTT	CASSLWQGRDSNQPQHF	TRBJ1-5	-	-	TRBV12-3/TRBV12-4
TGTGCCAGTCAAGGGTATGGCACAGATACGCAGTATTTT	CASQGYGTDTQYF	TRBJ2-3	-	few	TRBV7-9
TGTGCCACTCGGGACGTGATTACGCAGTATTTT	CATRDVITQYF	TRBJ2-3	-	few	TRBV15
TGCAGCGCCCTCCGGACACTGAACACCGGGGAGCTGTTTTTT	CSALRTLNTGELFF	TRBJ2-2	-	once	TRBV29-1
TGTGCCAGCAGTTTTGGCAGTCATTCCTACGAGCAGTACTTC	CASSFGSHSYEQYF	TRBJ2-7	-	once	TRBV12-3/TRBV12-4
TGTGCCAAAAGGGGGGACTCTAACAATGAGCAGTTCTTC	CAKRGDSNNEQFF	TRBJ2-1	-	few	TRBV25-1
TGCGCCAGCAGCCAAACTAAGAGCTCCTACGAGCAGTACTTC	CASSQTKSSYEQYF	TRBJ2-7	-	few	TRBV5-1
TGTGCCAGCAGTTTAGTTGCGTTAAGTACAGATACGCAGTATTTT	CASSLVALSTDTQYF	TRBJ2-3	-	few	TRBV28
TGTGCCAGCAGTCCTCAATTTAAGTACGAGCAGTACTTC	CASSPQFKYEQYF	TRBJ2-7	-	few	TRBV28
TGTGCCAGCAGATTAGCGGGAGCGTCAGATACGCAGTATTTT	CASRLAGASDTQYF	TRBJ2-3	TRBD2	-	TRBV6-5
TGTGCCAGCAGGCCCTTAGTAGGAGGGCGCGAGCAGTACTTC	CASRPLVGGREQYF	TRBJ2-7	-	-	TRBV28
TGTGCCAGCAGTTACCTAGCGGGAGGGCCTAGAACAGATACGCAGTATTTT	CASSYLAGGPRTDTQYF	TRBJ2-3	TRBD2	-	TRBV6-2/TRBV6-3
TGTGCCAGCAGTCGCCTAGCCACGCCGGGCTATGGCTACACCTTC	CASSRLATPGYGYTF	TRBJ1-2	-	-	TRBV12-3/TRBV12-4
TGCGCCAGCAGCCAAGAGAACACCGGGGAGCTGTTTTTT	CASSQENTGELFF	TRBJ2-2	-	few	TRBV4-1
TGTGCCAGCAGGGGGAGACGCGGGAGCTCCTACGAGCAGTACTTC	CASRGRRGSSYEQYF	TRBJ2-7	TRBD2	-	TRBV6-5
TGCAGTGCTAGTTACAACGGAATCAACACAGATACGCAGTATTTT	CSASYNGINTDTQYF	TRBJ2-3	-	-	TRBV20-1
TGCAGCGTGGTAGCGGGGACAAACTACGAGCAGTACTTC	CSVVAGTNYEQYF	TRBJ2-7	TRBD2	few	TRBV29-1
TGCAGCGTTGGGGAGTTCACAGATACGCAGTATTTT	CSVGEFTDTQYF	TRBJ2-3	-	few	TRBV29-1
TGCGCCAGCAGCCAACCCAACAGGGAAAAATATGGCTACACCTTC	CASSQPNREKYGYTF	TRBJ1-2	-	-	TRBV4-1
TGCGCCAGCAGCCCTTCACAATCCTACGAGCAGTACTTC	CASSPSQSYEQYF	TRBJ2-7	-	-	TRBV4-3
TGTGCCAGCATTAACCAGACAGGGAGGAACTATGGCTACACCTTC	CASINQTGRNYGYTF	TRBJ1-2	TRBD1	once	TRBV6-5
TGCGCCAGCAGCTTTTGGACAGGATTATACGAGCAGTACTTC	CASSFWTGLYEQYF	TRBJ2-7	TRBD1	-	TRBV5-1
TGCGCCAGCAGCTTAACCATCGGTATCTACGAGCAGTTCTTC	CASSLTIGIYEQFF	TRBJ2-1	-	-	TRBV5-1